A selection of T cell receptor beta chains follows, all from one sample in a study of OX40 agonist ivuxolimab in advanced cancers. Clones were sequenced by immunoSEQ multiplex PCR, and TCRdb holds only the in-frame ones, with some missing. Of about 68,000 clones in the sample, roughly 84% were seen once. The sample here was CD4+ or CD8+ T cells sorted from blood, taken in a trial of the OX40 agonist ivuxolimab. The receptors were gathered from an adult with an advanced solid tumor such as melanoma, head and neck, liver or kidney cancer. CDR3s include the opening cysteine and the closing phenylalanine or tryptophan. The D gene is left open where the match is weak. Clone size is shown for a subset of rows, as once, few, many or a class of expanded clone.

cdr3_nt	cdr3_aa	clone_size	v_call	j_call	d_call
TGTGCCAGCAGCTCGGGCCAGGCCTCACTTCTTAACTATGGCTACACCTTC	CASSSGQASLLNYGYTF	-	TRBV7-2	TRBJ1-2	-
TGTGCCTGGACCGACAGGGCTGAGCAGTTCTTC	CAWTDRAEQFF	-	TRBV30	TRBJ2-1	TRBD1
TGCAGCGTGAACCCGTTTTGGGAAGAGACCCAGTACTTC	CSVNPFWEETQYF	-	TRBV29-1	TRBJ2-5	-
TGTGCCACCAGCAGATCTATGGAGGCTTACGAGCAGTACTTC	CATSRSMEAYEQYF	-	TRBV15	TRBJ2-7	-
TGTGCCAGTGGATCCGGGACAACGAACGCCGGGGAGCTGTTTTTT	CASGSGTTNAGELFF	-	TRBV19	TRBJ2-2	-
TGTGCCAGCAGCTTAGTAGCGGGAGCTGCAGATACGCAGTATTTT	CASSLVAGAADTQYF	-	TRBV11-2	TRBJ2-3	TRBD2
TGTGCCAGCAGCTTATCATATGGGGGATGGGGCAATCAGCCCCAGCATTTT	CASSLSYGGWGNQPQHF	-	TRBV7-9	TRBJ1-5	-
TGTGCCAGCAGCCCGGGACAGGAAGAGACCCAGTACTTC	CASSPGQEETQYF	-	TRBV7-2	TRBJ2-5	TRBD1
TGTGCCAGCAGGAGACAGGGATCTCCCTACGAGCAGTACTTC	CASRRQGSPYEQYF	once	TRBV28	TRBJ2-7	TRBD1
TGTGCCATCAGTGAGTCCGAGACTGGAGCCTACGAGCAGTACTTC	CAISESETGAYEQYF	-	TRBV10-3	TRBJ2-7	-
TGTGCCAGCGGGCGGGCTCTTCTGGACACTGAAGCTTTCTTT	CASGRALLDTEAFF	once	TRBV6-1	TRBJ1-1	-
TGTGCCAGTAGTATCGGCGAGGGGCAGAAAGCTTTCTTT	CASSIGEGQKAFF	-	TRBV19	TRBJ1-1	-
TGCGCCAGCAGCTTAGAGGGGGAGGAAGAGACCCAGTACTTC	CASSLEGEEETQYF	-	TRBV5-1	TRBJ2-5	-
TGTGCCAGCAGCCGAGGGGCAGGGGCGAACACTGAAGCTTTCTTT	CASSRGAGANTEAFF	-	TRBV6-1	TRBJ1-1	-
TGTGCCAGCTCACTAAAGACAGGGGGCGTTAAGGATGGGGCCAACGTCCTGACTTTC	CASSLKTGGVKDGANVLTF	once	TRBV18	TRBJ2-6	TRBD1
TGTGCCACCAGCGGCCCGCCGACAGGGGGTAAGGAAGAGACCCAGTACTTC	CATSGPPTGGKEETQYF	once	TRBV15	TRBJ2-5	TRBD1
TGTGCCAGCAGCACCAGGAACGCCGGGGAGCTGTTTTTT	CASSTRNAGELFF	-	TRBV11-3	TRBJ2-2	-
TGTGCCAGCAGCTTGGCCGGGGGGTTCGGAAACACCATATATTTT	CASSLAGGFGNTIYF	-	TRBV5-4	TRBJ1-3	-
TGTGCCAGCAGCGTCGGGACAAGCTCCTACGAGCAGTACTTC	CASSVGTSSYEQYF	once	TRBV7-2	TRBJ2-7	-
TGCAGTGCCCGAAGCGTCTACGAGCAGTACTTC	CSARSVYEQYF	once	TRBV20-1	TRBJ2-7	-
TGTGCCAGCAGCTTACCCGAGGGGGGAGGGTACAATGAGCAGTTCTTC	CASSLPEGGGYNEQFF	-	TRBV28	TRBJ2-1	-
TGTGCCAGCACGCGGGCGGGAGGCGCTGAAGCTTTCTTT	CASTRAGGAEAFF	-	TRBV6-5	TRBJ1-1	-
TGCGCCAGCAGCCTTCGTGGGCCGCGGGGTAATTCACCCCTCCACTTT	CASSLRGPRGNSPLHF	-	TRBV5-1	TRBJ1-6	-
TGTGCCAGCAGTTTTGGTAGCCATGAGCAGTTCTTC	CASSFGSHEQFF	-	TRBV28	TRBJ2-1	-
TGTGCCAGTAGTAGCCCGGGACAGAGCTATGGCTACACCTTC	CASSSPGQSYGYTF	-	TRBV19	TRBJ1-2	TRBD1
TGTGCCAGCAGTGCGATGGGGACAGTCCAAGAGACCCAGTACTTC	CASSAMGTVQETQYF	-	TRBV25-1	TRBJ2-5	TRBD1
TGTGCCAGCCGGGAGGGAATGGGACTAGCGGCCTACAATGAGCAGTTCTTC	CASREGMGLAAYNEQFF	-	TRBV2	TRBJ2-1	TRBD2
TGTGCCAGCAGCTGGGGTAGCGGGAGTGGCACAGATACGCAGTATTTT	CASSWGSGSGTDTQYF	once	TRBV7-8	TRBJ2-3	TRBD2
TGTGCCAGCAGCTCTAGCGGGAGGGTAGAGACCCAGTACTTC	CASSSSGRVETQYF	once	TRBV7-9	TRBJ2-5	TRBD2
TGTGCCAGCAGTCGGGACACCGGGGAGCTGTTTTTT	CASSRDTGELFF	-	TRBV2	TRBJ2-2	-
TGTGCCAGCAGTTTATTGGGTGAGAAGCGGGGCGAGCAGTACTTC	CASSLLGEKRGEQYF	once	TRBV28	TRBJ2-7	TRBD2
TGCGCCAGCAGCCCCCACCTTTTAAGAGGGGGGGAAAACATTCAGTACTTC	CASSPHLLRGGENIQYF	-	TRBV5-1	TRBJ2-4	-
TGTGCCAGCAGTAACAGGGCGTCCTACGAGCAGTACTTC	CASSNRASYEQYF	-	TRBV27	TRBJ2-7	-
TGTGCCAGCAGCAGGACAGGGGGCTCCTACGAGCAGTACTTC	CASSRTGGSYEQYF	-	TRBV7-6	TRBJ2-7	TRBD1
TGTGCCAGCAGTTTAACCGCGGCTGGGGTGGGGGAAAAACTGTTTTTT	CASSLTAAGVGEKLFF	many	TRBV27	TRBJ1-4	-
TGTGCCAGCAGCTTCGAGAGGGGACTCGACTATGGCTACACCTTC	CASSFERGLDYGYTF	-	TRBV5-6	TRBJ1-2	-
TGTGCCAGCAGCTTAAACGGGGCGGGAGCAGATACGCAGTATTTT	CASSLNGAGADTQYF	-	TRBV7-3	TRBJ2-3	TRBD2
TGTGCCAGCAGCTCGACAATGGGGTCCCCCTATGGCTACACCTTC	CASSSTMGSPYGYTF	-	TRBV7-2	TRBJ1-2	-
TGCGCCAGCTCTACCGCTGGGAACACCGGGGAGCTGTTTTTT	CASSTAGNTGELFF	-	TRBV4-3	TRBJ2-2	-
TGTGCCAGCAGTTTAACTCGGCTAGCGGGAGCGAGGGGGGAGACCCAGTACTTC	CASSLTRLAGARGETQYF	-	TRBV27	TRBJ2-5	TRBD2
TGTGCCAGCAGCCTCAAAGGCAGGGGCCCCTACGAGCAGTACTTC	CASSLKGRGPYEQYF	-	TRBV28	TRBJ2-7	-
TGTGCCATCAGTGAGTCGGGTGGAGGTGGTGGTAGAGAGACCCAGTACTTC	CAISESGGGGGRETQYF	-	TRBV10-3	TRBJ2-5	-
TGTGCCAGTAGTCAGCCTAGCGGGATGCCCGGGGAGCTGTTTTTT	CASSQPSGMPGELFF	-	TRBV19	TRBJ2-2	TRBD2
TGTGCCAGCTTTCGAGGGAGCAGCACCGGGGAGCTGTTTTTT	CASFRGSSTGELFF	-	TRBV28	TRBJ2-2	-
TGTGCCAGCAGTACCCCGGGAGGCAGCTCCTACGAGCAGTACTTC	CASSTPGGSSYEQYF	-	TRBV28	TRBJ2-7	TRBD2
TGTGCCAGCAGTTCAGGGTTCCCCTCTGGAAACACCATATATTTT	CASSSGFPSGNTIYF	-	TRBV27	TRBJ1-3	-
TGTGCCAGCAGTCCGGACTGGGCTACAGGGGGTCTGGGTGGCTACACCTTC	CASSPDWATGGLGGYTF	once	TRBV27	TRBJ1-2	TRBD1
TGTGCCAGCAGCTTGAATCCCGCCGGGACAGTGAACACTGAAGCTTTCTTT	CASSLNPAGTVNTEAFF	-	TRBV12-1	TRBJ1-1	-
TGCGCCAGCAGTACGGGACAGGGGTTCTTGAACGAGCAGTACTTC	CASSTGQGFLNEQYF	-	TRBV5-1	TRBJ2-7	TRBD1
TGTGCCAGCAGCCTCCGACTGACCTCTGGGGCCAACGTCCTGACTTTC	CASSLRLTSGANVLTF	once	TRBV9	TRBJ2-6	-